The 13 T cell receptor beta chains given below trace back to one sample, sequenced in a study of T cells in Graves' hyperthyroidism and ophthalmopathy. Amplified regions were TCR beta CDR3 sequences from RNA transcripts. Initially, a first-round RT-PCR of the TCR CDR3 employed the HTBI primer set. TCRdb analysed the multiplex PCR reads with MiXCR anew, one entry per CDR3 protein. The sample records hundreds of thousands of distinct CDR3 sequences, roughly 23% being singletons. The sequencing sample was made of blood. The receptors shown here come from a woman between 65 and 79 years old with Graves' ophthalmopathy.

Only a few counts were recorded for this clonotype. This chain connects TRBV27 to TRBJ2-4; D unclear. Trimming took 5 bases from V and 7 from J, leaving 12 bases between them. The CDR3 extends over 13 amino acids. The germline V gene encodes CDR1 MNHEY and CDR2 SMNVEV (reference sequence). In nucleotides, the CDR3 is TGTGCCAGCAGTCACCCAGCCGGGAACATTCAGTACTTC. Amino acids: CASSHPAGNIQYF.

This chain uses TRBV5-1 with TRBJ1-4, with no clear D. Germline CDR1 SGHRS, CDR2 YFSETQ. The CDR3 is 15 residues long. V lost 0 bases and J lost 0, with 6 bases in between. CDR3 amino acids: CASSLARATNEKLFF. The CDR3 nucleotides are TGCGCCAGCAGCTTGGCTCGGGCAACTAATGAAAAACTGTTTTTT.

The genes are TRBV3-1 and TRBJ2-7; D may correspond to TRBD1 or TRBD2 (5 bases each). With 6 bases removed from V and 2 bases from J, the gap between germline ends came to 14 bases. This CDR3 spans 14 amino acids. Germline V lookup: CDR1 LGHDT, CDR2 YNNKEL (reference sequence). The CDR3 here is CASSPRGLAYEQYF. CDR3 bases: TGTGCCAGCAGTCCGAGGGGCCTAGCCTACGAGCAGTACTTC.

This clonotype was seen more than once but under ten times. This chain connects TRBV18 to TRBJ2-1; 9 bases are a match to TRBD2. After removal of 3 bases from V and 7 bases from J, the junction contained 4 bases not matched to a gene. Germline lookup yields CDR1 KGHSH and CDR2 LQKENI. The CDR3 spans 14 residues. CDR3 sequence reads: CASSPQREENEQFF. The DNA of the CDR3 is TGTGCCAGCTCACCCCAGCGGGAGGAAAATGAGCAGTTCTTC.

In its sample, this clonotype was seen many times. The chain links TRBV12-3 or TRBV12-4 to TRBJ2-1, with 7 bases identical to TRBD1. The trim removed 3 bases at V and 9 bases at J, leaving 8 bases unmatched. The CDR3 runs 14 residues. The CDR3 reads CASSLNRGVGEQFF. In DNA form, the CDR3 reads TGTGCCAGCAGTTTGAACAGGGGAGTCGGTGAGCAGTTCTTC.

The rearrangement joins TRBV30 to TRBJ1-1; 10 nucleotides line up with TRBD1. CDR3 size: 15 residues. The germline V gene encodes CDR1 GTSNPN and CDR2 SVGIG (reference sequence). V gave up 2 bases and J gave up 3 bases; unmatched junction bases: 6. In DNA form, the CDR3 reads TGTGCCTGGAGTCTTCGACAGGGGGCAGACACTGAAGCTTTCTTT. Amino acids: CAWSLRQGADTEAFF.

This clonotype has just one count. A much larger clone differs from this one at a single base, so this may be a read error. The V gene is TRBV11-2, the J gene TRBJ2-3, with no clear D. Germline CDR1 and CDR2: SGHAT and FQNNGV. CDR3 length equals 13 residues. The CDR3 DNA sequence: TGTACCAGCAGCCCCACCGGCAAAGATACGCAGTATTTT. This sequence encodes CTSSPTGKDTQYF.

The rearrangement uses TRBV7-2 and TRBJ2-7; D may match TRBD1 or TRBD2 (5 bases each). V lost 3 bases and J lost 7, with 13 bases in between. The CDR3 length is 13 residues. The V gene's germline CDR1 is SGHTA and CDR2 FQGNSA. In nucleotides, the CDR3 is TGTGCCAGCAGCTTCCCGGGACCACGGGAGCAGTACTTC. Protein product: CASSFPGPREQYF.

J is TRBJ2-7 and V is TRBV6-1; D not certain. Germline-derived CDR1 and CDR2 are MNHNS and SASEGT. The V and J ends lost 2 bases and 6 bases respectively, with 5 bases between them. The CDR3 is 11 amino acids. CDR3 in DNA: TGTGCCAGCAGTGAATTATTCGAGCAGTACTTC. It yields the protein CASSELFEQYF.

V usage is TRBV7-3 and J usage is TRBJ2-5, with 10 bases aligning to TRBD1. The CDR3 contains 17 residues. The junction had 10 bases not matched to a gene; V was cut back by 4 bases and J by 2 bases. In germline, CDR1 is SGHTA, CDR2 FQGTGA. The CDR3 is CASSSRPGTGEQETQYF. For the CDR3, the DNA is TGTGCCAGCAGCTCAAGACCCGGGACAGGGGAACAAGAGACCCAGTACTTC.

As regards this clonotype: The junction departs from germline at one end; a sequencing error may be responsible. This chain joins TRBV6-1 and TRBJ2-5; 10 nucleotides align to TRBD1. CDR1 and CDR2 from the germline V gene are MNHNS and SASEGT. There are 18 residues in the CDR3. The CDR3 region is CASSESGTGDFGRETQYF. CDR3 bases: TGCGCCAGCTCGGAATCCGGGACAGGGGATTTCGGCCGAGAGACCCAGTACTTC.

The J gene is TRBJ1-5, the V gene TRBV7-2, with D hard to call. This CDR3 is built from 14 residues. V was clipped by 4 bases and J by 2 bases, with 9 bases between them. The germline V gene encodes CDR1 SGHTA and CDR2 FQGNSA. For the CDR3, the DNA is TGTGCCAGCAGCTCGATGGGAGGCAATCAGCCCCAGCATTTT. It is translated as CASSSMGGNQPQHF.

In this sample, this clonotype turned up many times. V is TRBV10-3 and J is TRBJ1-1, with no clear D. This CDR3 has 11 amino acids. Germline V gene sequence: CDR1 ENHRY, CDR2 SYGVKD. V lost 8 bases and J lost 3, with 7 bases in between. The CDR3 DNA is TGTGCCATCGGGGAGTACACTGAAGCTTTCTTT. This sequence encodes CAIGEYTEAFF.